These 27 T cell receptor beta chains originate from one sample sequenced in a study of Ad26.COV2.S vaccination and SARS-CoV-2 variants. TCRdb's table, derived via immunoSEQ multiplex PCR, lists solely in-frame clones and lacks some. The table records hundreds of thousands of clones, roughly 90% of them present only once. Noted treatment: roughly 18 received Ad26.COV2.S at low or high dose, single or two shots; about five received placebo; per-sample allocation not given. Day 63 after the first injection of vaccine or placebo was the sampling time. The source was peripheral blood, collected in a trial of Ad26.COV2.S vaccine versus placebo. These receptors came from a person between 18 and 60 years old who received the Ad26.COV2.S COVID-19 vaccine or a placebo.

This clone was recorded once. The genes are TRBV28 and TRBJ2-6; D ambiguous. V lost 3 bases, J lost 1 base, and 1 base lay in between. The CDR3 contains 13 residues. Germline CDR1 MDHEN, CDR2 SYDVKM. DNA of the CDR3: TGTGCCAGCAGTTTTTCTGGGGCCAACGTCCTGACTTTC. Its translation: CASSFSGANVLTF.

This clone was seen just once. The rearrangement uses TRBV7-9 and TRBJ1-1; D call uncertain. From germline, CDR1 is SEHNR and CDR2 FQNEAQ (reference sequence). This CDR3 has 16 amino acids. Deletions cut 0 bases from V and 3 bases from J, with 14 bases between. DNA of the CDR3: TGTGCCAGCAGCTTAGCCGGGTACTTGGAGGACACTGAAGCTTTCTTT. Its protein is CASSLAGYLEDTEAFF.

The V and J genes are TRBV4-3 and TRBJ1-4; 8 bases are shared with TRBD1. Germline lookup yields CDR1 LGHNA and CDR2 YSLEER. This CDR3 is 16 amino acids long. Unmatched junction bases numbered 6, after V lost 0 bases and J lost 6 bases. CDR3 in amino acids: CASSQDFRGRDEKLFF. DNA of the CDR3: TGCGCCAGCAGCCAAGATTTCAGGGGGCGGGATGAAAAACTGTTTTTT.

The chain employs TRBV10-1 and TRBJ2-2; D not certain. The germline V and J ends were trimmed by 7 bases and 0 bases, with 15 bases remaining between them. The CDR3 spans 16 residues. Germline V gene lookup returns CDR1 WNHNN and CDR2 SYGVQD (reference sequence). The CDR3 protein is CASTRGVFANTGELFF. In DNA, the CDR3 is TGCGCCAGCACCCGAGGAGTGTTCGCGAACACCGGGGAGCTGTTTTTT.

The chain has TRBV12-5 and TRBJ2-5, with D perhaps being TRBD1 or TRBD2 (6 bases each). Germline V CDR1 and CDR2: LGHNT, FRNRAP. The CDR3 runs to 15 residues. V dropped 3 bases and J dropped 5 bases, with 16 bases sitting between them. As DNA, the CDR3 is TGTGCTAGTGGTTTCGGGGGCGGCGCGGGCGAGACCCAGTACTTC. Amino acids: CASGFGGGAGETQYF.

The rearrangement joins TRBV7-3 to TRBJ1-3; D gene uncertain. Germline V CDR1 and CDR2: SGHTA, FQGTGA. V shed 5 bases and J shed 0 bases, with 11 bases lying between them. The CDR3 sequence is 15 residues long. The CDR3 protein is CASSLGLRSGNTIYF. For the CDR3, the DNA is TGTGCCAGCAGCCTAGGACTCCGCTCTGGAAACACCATATATTTT.

This chain links TRBV7-2 with TRBJ1-6; 7 bases are a match to TRBD1. The V segment lost 4 bases and the J segment 8 bases; nucleotides outside the gene matches: 8. This CDR3 contains 15 residues. Germline V gene sequence: CDR1 SGHTA, CDR2 FQGNSA. The chain's CDR3 is CASSSYRGRDSPLHF. The DNA of the CDR3 is TGTGCCAGCAGCTCGTACAGGGGTCGGGATTCACCCCTCCACTTT.

This CDR3 reads CASSSGQTYEQYF. CDR3 coding DNA: TGTGCCAGCAGCTCTGGACAGACCTACGAGCAGTACTTC. V and J are TRBV11-3 and TRBJ2-7, with a tentative D call TRBD1 (6 bases). Germline CDR1 reads SGHNT; CDR2 reads YENEEA. The CDR3 runs to 13 residues. Trimming pared 4 bases from V and 2 bases from J, leaving 9 bases between. Looking up the rest from reference TRBV11-3 and TRBJ2-7 gives the full variable domain: EAGVVQSPRYKIIEKKQPVAFWCNPISGHNTLYWYLQNLGQGPELLIRYENEEAVDDSQLPKDRFSAERLKGVDSTLKIQPAELGDSAVYLCASSSGQTYEQYFGPGTRLTVT.

This clone has just one count. This CDR3 is also generated by other DNA sequences in the sample. The chain has TRBV28 and TRBJ2-7; 7 positions match TRBD1. The CDR3 runs 14 residues. With V trimmed by 5 bases and J by 4 bases, 8 bases remained unmatched. Germline values: CDR1 MDHEN, CDR2 SYDVKM. The CDR3 loop is CASSLPGTAYEQYF. The CDR3 DNA sequence: TGTGCCAGCAGTCTACCCGGGACAGCTTACGAGCAGTACTTC.

The chain has TRBV12-3 or TRBV12-4 and TRBJ1-2, with no clear D. CDR3 length: 13 amino acids. V lost 5 bases and J lost 2, with 9 bases in between. The CDR3 DNA is TGTGCCAGCAGTCAAACTGGGAACTATGGCTACACCTTC. This codes for CASSQTGNYGYTF.

This chain connects TRBV12-3 or TRBV12-4 to TRBJ1-4, with 7 bases matching TRBD1. The CDR3 length is 13 residues. Losses at the gene ends were 5 bases for V and 12 bases for J; bases not matched to a gene: 9. CDR3 nucleotides: TGTGCCAGCAGTACAAGACAGGGTGGGGAACTGTTTTTT. Translated, it gives CASSTRQGGELFF.

The chain has TRBV28 and TRBJ2-3; 7 bases line up with TRBD2. V lost 8 bases and J lost 0; bases outside the gene matches: 8. Germline V CDR1 and CDR2: MDHEN, SYDVKM. The CDR3 length is 15 residues. The CDR3 DNA is TGTGCCAGCCCCCCCTTGCGGGGGAGCACAGATACGCAGTATTTT. Its translation: CASPPLRGSTDTQYF.

In regard to this clone: Other nucleotide sequences from this sample produce the same CDR3. The gene calls are TRBV7-9 and TRBJ1-1; 9 bases match TRBD1. This CDR3 contains 13 residues. CDR1 is SEHNR, CDR2 FQNEAQ, per germline (reference sequence). After removal of 4 bases from V and 5 bases from J, the junction contained 2 bases not matched to a gene. The CDR3 bases are TGTGCCAGCAGCTCGGGACAGGGAACTGAAGCTTTCTTT. Translated: CASSSGQGTEAFF.

The V call is TRBV28, the J call TRBJ2-4, with D maybe TRBD1 (6 bases). The ends were cut back, 6 bases at V and 2 bases at J, with 11 bases in the middle. Germline CDR1 and CDR2: MDHEN and SYDVKM. The CDR3 loop spans 14 amino acids. DNA of the CDR3: TGTGCCAGCAGCCAACAGGGTTCCAAAAACATTCAGTACTTC. This codes for CASSQQGSKNIQYF.

The genes are TRBV7-3 and TRBJ2-4; no firm D call. Germline CDR1 and CDR2: SGHTA and FQGTGA. V was clipped by 3 bases and J by 7 bases, with 10 bases between them. CDR3 size: 13 residues. CDR3 region: CASSLGSLNIQYF. In DNA, the CDR3 is TGTGCCAGCAGCTTGGGATCCTTGAACATTCAGTACTTC.

V usage is TRBV5-5 and J usage is TRBJ1-5, with 8 bases identical to TRBD1. V lost 0 bases, J lost 4 bases, and 6 bases stayed unmatched. The germline V gene has CDR1 SGHKS and CDR2 YYEKEE (reference sequence). The length of the CDR3 is 16 residues. CDR3 loop: CASSLAYRGNNQPQHF. Here the CDR3 DNA reads TGTGCCAGCAGCTTGGCGTACAGGGGGAATAATCAGCCCCAGCATTTT.

Only one count was recorded for this clone. The J gene is TRBJ1-1, the V gene TRBV5-8, with a weak D call TRBD1 (6 bases). V lost 5 bases and J 4 bases, leaving 12 bases between the germline ends. CDR3 length equals 13 residues. In germline, CDR1 is SGHTS, CDR2 YDEGEE. This CDR3 reads CASSPKGGTEAFF. In DNA form, the CDR3 reads TGTGCCAGCAGTCCAAAGGGGGGCACTGAAGCTTTCTTT.

The chain has TRBV3-1 (or the pseudogene TRBV3-2) and TRBJ2-1; 8 bases fit TRBD1. Unmatched junction bases numbered 5, after V lost 2 bases and J lost 5 bases. The length of the CDR3 is 15 residues. CDR1 and CDR2 (germline): LGHDT, YNNKEL (reference sequence). CDR3 sequence reads: CASSQRDRRHNEQFF. CDR3 DNA sequence: TGTGCCAGCAGCCAACGGGACAGGCGCCACAATGAGCAGTTCTTC.

A word on this clone: The same CDR3 arises from other DNA sequences in this sample as well. This chain connects TRBV18 to TRBJ2-7; D uncertain. The length of the CDR3 is 12 residues. V was pared by 3 bases and J by 7 bases, with 10 bases between. Germline-derived CDR1 and CDR2 are KGHSH and LQKENI. CDR3 nucleotides: TGTGCCAGCTCACCCGCGACTCGTGAGCAGTACTTC. Its translation is CASSPATREQYF.

This rearrangement joins TRBV3-1 (or the pseudogene TRBV3-2) to TRBJ2-5, with D maybe TRBD2 (7 bases). Germline V gene sequence: CDR1 LGHDT, CDR2 YNNKEL (reference sequence). This CDR3 contains 16 residues. Trimming cost V 2 bases and J 2 bases, with 15 bases left between them. CDR3: CASSQRGGGIQETQYF. The CDR3, as DNA: TGTGCCAGCAGCCAAAGGGGGGGCGGGATTCAAGAGACCCAGTACTTC.

V is TRBV20-1 and J is TRBJ1-3; a possible D gene is TRBD1 (6 bases). Per germline, CDR1 DFQATT and CDR2 SNEGSKA (reference sequence). Trimming left V 3 bases short and J 4 bases short, with 16 bases between. The CDR3 runs to 15 residues. In DNA form, the CDR3 reads TGCAGTGCTAGTCGATCAGGGGCGCGGGGAAACACCATATATTTT. The encoded protein is CSASRSGARGNTIYF.

The chain employs TRBV9 and TRBJ1-5; D is unclear. Trimming left V 0 bases short and J 4 bases short, with 8 bases between. Germline CDR1 reads SGDLS; CDR2 reads YYNGEE. The CDR3 spans 14 residues. This CDR3 reads CASSVDSLNQPQHF. The DNA of the CDR3 is TGTGCCAGCAGCGTAGACAGCCTTAATCAGCCCCAGCATTTT.

The CDR3 here is CASSQVEYRSTEAFF. The CDR3 region has the DNA TGTGCCAGCAGCCAAGTTGAGTATCGGAGCACTGAAGCTTTCTTT. The chain links TRBV4-2 to TRBJ1-1; D unresolved. Germline CDR1 reads LGHNA; CDR2 reads YNFKEQ. Trimming took 1 base from V and 4 from J, leaving 13 bases between them. The CDR3 runs to 15 residues.

The rearrangement joins TRBV5-1 to TRBJ2-3, with D possibly TRBD1 on 5 matching bases. The germline V gene has CDR1 SGHRS and CDR2 YFSETQ. The CDR3 totals 15 residues. Trimming took off 0 bases at V and 8 bases at J, with 16 bases between the two ends. The CDR3 DNA follows: TGCGCCAGCAGCTTGGCCGTAGGGGCAGAGAGTACGCAGTATTTT. This codes for CASSLAVGAESTQYF.

This chain uses TRBV25-1 with TRBJ2-1, with D unresolved. The CDR3 consists of 11 residues. Per germline, CDR1 MGHDK and CDR2 SYGVNS. V gave up 6 bases and J gave up 10 bases, with 10 bases separating them. DNA of the CDR3: TGTGCCAGCAGCTCCATGGGGGAGCAGTTCTTC. Translating gives CASSSMGEQFF.

The genes are TRBV15 and TRBJ1-4; D possibly corresponds to TRBD1 (6 bases). The CDR3 consists of 16 residues. Trimming shortened V by 0 bases and J by 5 bases, and 13 bases separated the two germline ends. Germline assignment: CDR1 LNHNV and CDR2 YYDKDF (reference sequence). CDR3 bases: TGTGCCACCAGCAGAGATTTAGCACAGGGAAATGAAAAACTGTTTTTT. Protein sequence: CATSRDLAQGNEKLFF.

V and J are TRBV7-7 and TRBJ2-1; 7 bases fit TRBD2. CDR3 length: 16 amino acids. V trimming: 0 bases; J trimming: 4 bases; junction bases outside the gene matches: 6. Germline V gene lookup returns CDR1 SSHAT and CDR2 FNYEAQ (reference sequence). CDR3 sequence reads: CASSLASLAEYNEQFF. The CDR3 DNA sequence: TGTGCCAGCAGCTTAGCGTCGCTAGCGGAGTACAATGAGCAGTTCTTC.